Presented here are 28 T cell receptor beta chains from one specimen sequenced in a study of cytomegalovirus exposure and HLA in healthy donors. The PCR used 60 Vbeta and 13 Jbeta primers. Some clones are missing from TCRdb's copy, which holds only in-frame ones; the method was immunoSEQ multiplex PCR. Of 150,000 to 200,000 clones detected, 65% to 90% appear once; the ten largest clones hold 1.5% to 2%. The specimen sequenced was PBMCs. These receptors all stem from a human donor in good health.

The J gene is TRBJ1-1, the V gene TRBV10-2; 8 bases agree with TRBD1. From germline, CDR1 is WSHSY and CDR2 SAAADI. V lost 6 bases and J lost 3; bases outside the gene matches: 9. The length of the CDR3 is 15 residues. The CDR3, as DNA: TGCGCCAGCAGGAGAAGCGGACAGGGAGACACTGAAGCTTTCTTT. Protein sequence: CASRRSGQGDTEAFF.

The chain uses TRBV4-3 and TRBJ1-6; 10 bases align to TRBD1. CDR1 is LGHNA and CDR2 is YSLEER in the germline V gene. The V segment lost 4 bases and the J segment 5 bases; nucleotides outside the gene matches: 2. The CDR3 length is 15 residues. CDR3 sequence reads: CASSPGQGDNSPLHF. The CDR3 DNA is TGCGCCAGCAGCCCCGGACAGGGGGATAATTCACCCCTCCACTTT.

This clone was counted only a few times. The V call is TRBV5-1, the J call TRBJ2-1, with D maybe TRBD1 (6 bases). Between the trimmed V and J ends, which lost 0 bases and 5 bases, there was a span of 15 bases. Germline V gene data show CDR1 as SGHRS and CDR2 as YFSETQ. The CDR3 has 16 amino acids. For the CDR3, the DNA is TGCGCCAGCAGCTTGGACTGGGGGCTAACGAACAATGAGCAGTTCTTC. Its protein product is CASSLDWGLTNNEQFF.

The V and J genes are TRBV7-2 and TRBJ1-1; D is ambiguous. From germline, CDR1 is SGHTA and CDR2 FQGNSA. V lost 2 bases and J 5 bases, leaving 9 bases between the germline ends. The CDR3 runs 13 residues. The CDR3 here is CASSLSPGTEAFF. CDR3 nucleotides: TGTGCCAGCAGCTTATCTCCGGGAACTGAAGCTTTCTTT.

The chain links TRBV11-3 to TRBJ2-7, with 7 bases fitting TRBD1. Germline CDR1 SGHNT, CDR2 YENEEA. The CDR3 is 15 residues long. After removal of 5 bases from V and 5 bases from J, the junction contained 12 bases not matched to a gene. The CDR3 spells CASSPYGRQGDEQYF. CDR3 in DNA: TGTGCCAGCAGCCCTTATGGAAGACAGGGCGACGAGCAGTACTTC.

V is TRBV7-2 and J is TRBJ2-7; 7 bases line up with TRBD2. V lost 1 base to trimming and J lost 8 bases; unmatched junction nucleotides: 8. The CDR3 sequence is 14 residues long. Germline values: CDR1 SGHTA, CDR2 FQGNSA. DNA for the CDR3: TGTGCCAGCAGCTTAGGGACTAGTATGCTTCAGCAGTACTTC. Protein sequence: CASSLGTSMLQQYF.

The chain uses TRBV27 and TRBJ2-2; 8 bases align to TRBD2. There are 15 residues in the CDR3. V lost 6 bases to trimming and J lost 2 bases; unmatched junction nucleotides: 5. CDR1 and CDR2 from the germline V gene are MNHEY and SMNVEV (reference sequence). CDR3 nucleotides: TGTGCCAGCAGACGTAGCGGGGCAAACACCGGGGAGCTGTTTTTT. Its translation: CASRRSGANTGELFF.

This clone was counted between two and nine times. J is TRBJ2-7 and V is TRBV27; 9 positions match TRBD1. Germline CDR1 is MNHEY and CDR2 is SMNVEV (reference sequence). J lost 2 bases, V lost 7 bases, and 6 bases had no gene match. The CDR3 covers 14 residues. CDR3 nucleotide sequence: TGTGCCAGCAATCCACAGGGGGCCCCCTACGAGCAGTACTTC. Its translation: CASNPQGAPYEQYF.

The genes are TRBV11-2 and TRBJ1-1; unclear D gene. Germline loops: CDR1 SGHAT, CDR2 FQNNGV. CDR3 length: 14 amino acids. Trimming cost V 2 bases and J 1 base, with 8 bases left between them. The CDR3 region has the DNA TGTGCCAGCAGCTTATACGTGCGGAACACTGAAGCTTTCTTT. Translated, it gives CASSLYVRNTEAFF.

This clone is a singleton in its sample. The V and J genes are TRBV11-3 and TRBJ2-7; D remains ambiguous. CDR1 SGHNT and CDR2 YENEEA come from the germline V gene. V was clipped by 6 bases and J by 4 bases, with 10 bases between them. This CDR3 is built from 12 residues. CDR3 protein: CASSIAAYEQYF. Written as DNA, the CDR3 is TGTGCCAGCAGTATAGCAGCTTACGAGCAGTACTTC.

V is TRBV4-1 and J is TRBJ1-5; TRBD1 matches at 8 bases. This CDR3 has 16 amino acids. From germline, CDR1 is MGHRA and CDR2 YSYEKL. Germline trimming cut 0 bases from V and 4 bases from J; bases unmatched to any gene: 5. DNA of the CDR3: TGCGCCAGCAGCCAAGAGGGCAGGGGGCAGAATCAGCCCCAGCATTTT. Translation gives CASSQEGRGQNQPQHF.

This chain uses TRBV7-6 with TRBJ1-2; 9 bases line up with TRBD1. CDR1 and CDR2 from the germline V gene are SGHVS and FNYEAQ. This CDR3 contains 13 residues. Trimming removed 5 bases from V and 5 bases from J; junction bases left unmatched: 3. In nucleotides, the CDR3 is TGTGCCAGCAGCCCCGGGACAGGGTATGGCTACACCTTC. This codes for CASSPGTGYGYTF.

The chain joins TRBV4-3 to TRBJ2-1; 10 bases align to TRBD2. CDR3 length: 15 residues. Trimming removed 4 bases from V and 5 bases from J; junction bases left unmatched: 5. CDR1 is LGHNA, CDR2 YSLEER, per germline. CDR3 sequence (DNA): TGCGCCAGCAGCCGTCCTAGCGGGGGACACAATGAGCAGTTCTTC. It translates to CASSRPSGGHNEQFF.

The CDR3 loop is CASTPGSKVPYEQYF. DNA for the CDR3: TGTGCCAGCACCCCAGGAAGCAAGGTTCCCTACGAGCAGTACTTC. The J gene is TRBJ2-7, the V gene TRBV6-5; the D is unclear. V was trimmed by 7 bases and J by 2 bases, leaving 18 bases between them. The length of the CDR3 is 15 residues. CDR1 and CDR2 from the germline V gene are MNHEY and SVGAGI.

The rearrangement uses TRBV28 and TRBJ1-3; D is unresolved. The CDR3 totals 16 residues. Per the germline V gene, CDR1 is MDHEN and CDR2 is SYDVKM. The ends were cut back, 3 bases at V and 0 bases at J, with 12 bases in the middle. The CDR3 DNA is TGTGCCAGCAGTTTTCGGAGCCCGAGCTCTGGAAACACCATATATTTT. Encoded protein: CASSFRSPSSGNTIYF.

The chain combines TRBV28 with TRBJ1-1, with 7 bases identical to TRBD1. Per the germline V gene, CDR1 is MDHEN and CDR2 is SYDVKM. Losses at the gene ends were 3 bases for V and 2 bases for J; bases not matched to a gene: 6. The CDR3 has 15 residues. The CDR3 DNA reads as TGTGCCAGCAGTTTTCCGGACAGGATTAACACTGAAGCTTTCTTT. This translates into CASSFPDRINTEAFF.

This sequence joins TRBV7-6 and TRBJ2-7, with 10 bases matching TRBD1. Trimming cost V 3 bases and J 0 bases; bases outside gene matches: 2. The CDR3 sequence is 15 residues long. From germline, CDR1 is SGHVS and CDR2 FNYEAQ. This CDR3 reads CASSFGQGDSYEQYF. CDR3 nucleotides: TGTGCCAGCAGCTTCGGACAGGGGGACTCCTACGAGCAGTACTTC.

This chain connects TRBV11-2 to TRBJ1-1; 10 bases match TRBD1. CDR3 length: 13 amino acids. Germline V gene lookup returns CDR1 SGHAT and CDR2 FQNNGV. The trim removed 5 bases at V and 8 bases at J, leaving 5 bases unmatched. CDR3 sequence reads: CASSRDRGSEAFF. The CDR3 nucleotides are TGTGCCAGCAGCCGGGACAGGGGCTCCGAAGCTTTCTTT.

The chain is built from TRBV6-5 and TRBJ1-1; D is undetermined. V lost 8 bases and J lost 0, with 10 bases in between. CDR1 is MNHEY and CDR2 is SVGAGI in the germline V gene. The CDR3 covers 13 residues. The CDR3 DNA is TGTGCCAGCGGAGGAGGGTTGAACACTGAAGCTTTCTTT. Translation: CASGGGLNTEAFF.

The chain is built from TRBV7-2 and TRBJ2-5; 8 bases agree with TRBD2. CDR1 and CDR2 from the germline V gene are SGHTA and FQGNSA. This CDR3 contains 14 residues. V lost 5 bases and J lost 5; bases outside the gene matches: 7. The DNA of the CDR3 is TGTGCCAGCAGCATCGGGGGGGCCTCGGAGACCCAGTACTTC. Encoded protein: CASSIGGASETQYF.

CDR3 DNA: TGCGCCAGCAGCCAAGTGGTGCGGGCGACTAATGAAAAACTGTTTTTT. Its translation is CASSQVVRATNEKLFF. V is TRBV4-3 and J is TRBJ1-4, with D hard to call. The CDR3 is made up of 16 amino acids. The germline V gene has CDR1 LGHNA and CDR2 YSLEER. V lost 1 base, J lost 2 bases, and 11 bases lay in between.

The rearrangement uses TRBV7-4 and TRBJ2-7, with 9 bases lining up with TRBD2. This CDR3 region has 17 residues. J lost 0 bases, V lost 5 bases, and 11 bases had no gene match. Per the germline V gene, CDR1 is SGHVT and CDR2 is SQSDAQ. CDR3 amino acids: CASSQLAGEMFSYEQYF. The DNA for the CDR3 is TGTGCCAGCAGCCAACTAGCGGGCGAGATGTTCTCCTACGAGCAGTACTTC.

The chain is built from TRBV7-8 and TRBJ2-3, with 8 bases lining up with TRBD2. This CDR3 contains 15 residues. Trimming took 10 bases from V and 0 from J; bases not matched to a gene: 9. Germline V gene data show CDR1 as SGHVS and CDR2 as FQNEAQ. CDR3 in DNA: TGTGCCACCGCGACCGGACTAGCTAGCACAGATACGCAGTATTTT. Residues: CATATGLASTDTQYF.

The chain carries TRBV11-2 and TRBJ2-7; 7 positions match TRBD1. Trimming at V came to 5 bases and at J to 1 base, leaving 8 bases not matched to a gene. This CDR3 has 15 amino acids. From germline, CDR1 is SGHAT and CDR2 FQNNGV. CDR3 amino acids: CASSPTGTASYEQYF. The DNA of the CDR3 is TGTGCCAGCAGCCCCACTGGGACAGCGTCCTACGAGCAGTACTTC.

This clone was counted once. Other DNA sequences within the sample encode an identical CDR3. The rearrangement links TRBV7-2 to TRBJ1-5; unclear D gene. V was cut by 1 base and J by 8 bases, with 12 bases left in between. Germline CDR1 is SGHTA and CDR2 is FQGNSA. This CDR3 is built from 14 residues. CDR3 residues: CASSLDSSVEPQHF. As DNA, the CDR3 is TGTGCCAGCAGCTTAGATTCGAGCGTTGAGCCCCAGCATTTT.

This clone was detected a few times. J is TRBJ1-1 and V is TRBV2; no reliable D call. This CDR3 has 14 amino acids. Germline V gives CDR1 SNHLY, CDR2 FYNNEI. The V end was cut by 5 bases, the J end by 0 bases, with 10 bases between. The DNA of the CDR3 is TGTGCCAGCAGTATCCAGGAAATGAACACTGAAGCTTTCTTT. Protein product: CASSIQEMNTEAFF.

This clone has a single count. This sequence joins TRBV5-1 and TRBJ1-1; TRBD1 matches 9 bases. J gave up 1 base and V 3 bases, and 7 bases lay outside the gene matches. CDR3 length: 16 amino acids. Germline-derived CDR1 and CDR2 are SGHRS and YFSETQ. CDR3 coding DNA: TGCGCCAGCAGCTCGGGACAGGGTGGATCGAACACTGAAGCTTTCTTT. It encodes CASSSGQGGSNTEAFF.

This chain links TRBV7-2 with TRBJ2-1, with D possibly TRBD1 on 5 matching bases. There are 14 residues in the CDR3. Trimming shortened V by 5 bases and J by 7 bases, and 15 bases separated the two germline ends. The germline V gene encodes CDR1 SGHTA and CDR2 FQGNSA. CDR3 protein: CASSPRQRWNEQFF. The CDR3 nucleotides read TGTGCCAGCAGCCCCAGACAGAGGTGGAATGAGCAGTTCTTC.